The clone carrying this T cell receptor (beta chain) was seen at least ten times. Its antigen is currently unknown. Stability of Graves' hyperthyroidism was defined as absent ophthalmopathy progression within 18 months. Patients were excluded because of uncontrolled infection, other autoimmune disease, pregnancy or lactation. CDR3 length: 15 residues. With V trimmed by 1 base and J by 7 bases, 10 bases remained unmatched. Germline CDR1 is SGHDT and CDR2 is YYEEEE. These data come from a study of T cells in Graves' hyperthyroidism and ophthalmopathy. Notes on the study in general: Among clonotypes expanded in thyroid above 0.001, most were also found in blood. Patients with ophthalmopathy were separated from those with stable hyperthyroidism by a 13 V-J model.

Amplification of TCR beta CDR3 regions was performed using RNA transcripts as template. The study used the HTBI primer set for a first-round RT-PCR of the TCR CDR3. TCRdb passed the multiplex PCR reads through MiXCR, listing each CDR3 protein once. The sample lists some 760,000 distinct CDR3 sequences, approximately 15% seen once, with roughly 10% in the top ten. The receptor was isolated from a woman aged 18-29 years with Graves' hyperthyroidism. The V gene is TRBV5-6, the J gene TRBJ2-5, with 7 bases aligning to TRBD2. Sequenced input: blood. As DNA, the CDR3 is TGTGCCAGCAGCTTGACCGGGACTAAAGTGGGGACCCAGTACTTC. Translation: CASSLTGTKVGTQYF.